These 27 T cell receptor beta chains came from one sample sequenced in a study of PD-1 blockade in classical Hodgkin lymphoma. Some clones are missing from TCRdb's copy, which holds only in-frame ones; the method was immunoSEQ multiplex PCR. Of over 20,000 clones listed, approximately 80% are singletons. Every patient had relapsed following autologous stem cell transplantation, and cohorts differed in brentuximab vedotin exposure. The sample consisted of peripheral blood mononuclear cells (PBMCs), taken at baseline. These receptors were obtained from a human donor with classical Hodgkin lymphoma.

CDR3 nucleotides: TGCGCCAGCAGCCAGGACTCAGGTGGTTATGGCTACACCTTC. Residues: CASSQDSGGYGYTF. This chain links TRBV4-3 with TRBJ1-2, with D unclear. In germline, CDR1 is LGHNA, CDR2 YSLEER. Trimming took 3 bases from V and 5 from J, leaving 13 bases between them. The CDR3 totals 14 residues.

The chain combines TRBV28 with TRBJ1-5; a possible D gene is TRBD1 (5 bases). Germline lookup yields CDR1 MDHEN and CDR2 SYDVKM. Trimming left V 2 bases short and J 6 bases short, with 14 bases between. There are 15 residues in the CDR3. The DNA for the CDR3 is TGTGCCAGCAGTTTAACCAGGGCATATAGTCAGCCCCAGCATTTT. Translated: CASSLTRAYSQPQHF.

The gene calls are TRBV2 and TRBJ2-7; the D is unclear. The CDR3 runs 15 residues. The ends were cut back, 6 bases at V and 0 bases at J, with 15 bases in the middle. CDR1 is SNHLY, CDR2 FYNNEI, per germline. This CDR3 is CASRVDGVSSYEQYF. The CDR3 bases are TGTGCCAGCAGGGTGGACGGTGTGAGCTCCTACGAGCAGTACTTC. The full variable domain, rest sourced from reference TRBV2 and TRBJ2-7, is EPEVTQTPSHQVTQMGQEVILRCVPISNHLYFYWYRQILGQKVEFLVSFYNNEISEKSEIFDDQFSVERPDGSNFTLKIRSTKLEDSAMYFCASRVDGVSSYEQYFGPGTRLTVT.

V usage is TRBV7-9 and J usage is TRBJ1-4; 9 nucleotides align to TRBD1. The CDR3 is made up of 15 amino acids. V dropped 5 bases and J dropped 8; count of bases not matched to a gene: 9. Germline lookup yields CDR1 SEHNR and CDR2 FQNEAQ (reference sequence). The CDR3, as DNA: TGTGCCAGCAGCGGCCGGGACAGGGCTTTCGAAAAACTGTTTTTT. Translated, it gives CASSGRDRAFEKLFF.

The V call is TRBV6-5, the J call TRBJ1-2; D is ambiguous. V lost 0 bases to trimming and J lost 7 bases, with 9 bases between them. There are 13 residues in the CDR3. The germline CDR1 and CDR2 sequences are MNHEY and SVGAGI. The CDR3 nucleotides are TGTGCCAGCAGTTACTCGAAGACGGCTGGCTACACCTTC. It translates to CASSYSKTAGYTF.

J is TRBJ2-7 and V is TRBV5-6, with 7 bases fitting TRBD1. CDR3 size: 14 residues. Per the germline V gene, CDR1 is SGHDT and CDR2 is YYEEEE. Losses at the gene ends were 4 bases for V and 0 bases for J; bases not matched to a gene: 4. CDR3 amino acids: CASSTGTDSYEQYF. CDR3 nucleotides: TGTGCCAGCAGCACCGGGACAGACTCCTACGAGCAGTACTTC.

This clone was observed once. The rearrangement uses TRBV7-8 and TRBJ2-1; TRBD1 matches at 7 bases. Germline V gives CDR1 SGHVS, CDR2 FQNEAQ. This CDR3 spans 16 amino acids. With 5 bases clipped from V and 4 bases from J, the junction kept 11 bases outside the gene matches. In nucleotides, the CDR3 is TGTGCCAGCAGCCCCTCCCAGACAGGGCTATACAATGAGCAGTTCTTC. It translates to CASSPSQTGLYNEQFF.

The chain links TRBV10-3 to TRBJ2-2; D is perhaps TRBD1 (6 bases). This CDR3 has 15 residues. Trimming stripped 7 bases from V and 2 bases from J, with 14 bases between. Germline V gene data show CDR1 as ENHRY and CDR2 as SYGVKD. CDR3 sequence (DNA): TGTGCCATCAAAGAGGGACACCCAAACACCGGGGAGCTGTTTTTT. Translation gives CAIKEGHPNTGELFF.

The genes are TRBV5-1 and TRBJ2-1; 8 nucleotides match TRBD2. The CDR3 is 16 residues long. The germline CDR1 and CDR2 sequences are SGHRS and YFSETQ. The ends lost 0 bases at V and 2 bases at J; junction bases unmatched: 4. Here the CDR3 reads CASSLETSGPYNEQFF. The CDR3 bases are TGCGCCAGCAGCTTGGAAACTAGCGGCCCCTACAATGAGCAGTTCTTC.

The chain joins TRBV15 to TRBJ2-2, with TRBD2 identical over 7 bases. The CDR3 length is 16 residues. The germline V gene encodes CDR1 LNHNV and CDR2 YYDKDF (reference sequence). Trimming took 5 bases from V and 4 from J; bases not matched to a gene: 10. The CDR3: CATSAFGGGVTGELFF. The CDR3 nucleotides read TGTGCCACCAGCGCCTTCGGCGGGGGTGTCACCGGGGAGCTGTTTTTT.

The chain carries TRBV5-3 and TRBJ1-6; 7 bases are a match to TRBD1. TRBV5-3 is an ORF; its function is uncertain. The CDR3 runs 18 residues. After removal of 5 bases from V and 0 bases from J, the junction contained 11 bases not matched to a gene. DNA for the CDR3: TGTGCCAGAAGTCGAAGACAGGGAGAATGCTCCTATAATTCACCCCTCCACTTT. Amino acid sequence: CARSRRQGECSYNSPLHF.

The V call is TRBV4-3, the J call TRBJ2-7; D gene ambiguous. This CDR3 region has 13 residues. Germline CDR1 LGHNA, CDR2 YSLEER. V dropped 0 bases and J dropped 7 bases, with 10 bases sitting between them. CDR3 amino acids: CASSQDLVREQYF. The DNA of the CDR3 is TGCGCCAGCAGCCAAGATCTCGTACGGGAGCAGTACTTC.

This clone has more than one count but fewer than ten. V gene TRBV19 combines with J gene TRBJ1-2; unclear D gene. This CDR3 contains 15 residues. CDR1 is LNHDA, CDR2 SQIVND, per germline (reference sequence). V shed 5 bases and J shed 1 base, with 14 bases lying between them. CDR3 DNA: TGTGCCAGTAGTTCACCGGGAGAAGGTAACTATGGCTACACCTTC. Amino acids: CASSSPGEGNYGYTF.

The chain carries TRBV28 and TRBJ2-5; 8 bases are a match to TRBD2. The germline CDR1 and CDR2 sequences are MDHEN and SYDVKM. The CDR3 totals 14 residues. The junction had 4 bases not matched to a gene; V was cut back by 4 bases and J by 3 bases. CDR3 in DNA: TGTGCCAGCAGTTACCAGCGGGGGAAAGAGACCCAGTACTTC. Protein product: CASSYQRGKETQYF.

CDR3 DNA: TGTGCCAGCAGCCGGTTAGGGGGTCCGACGAGGGAGCTGTTTTTT. This gives the protein CASSRLGGPTRELFF. This chain links TRBV27 with TRBJ2-2, with a possible D match to TRBD1 (6 bases). Trimming removed 6 bases from V and 9 bases from J, with 20 bases in between. Germline V gene lookup returns CDR1 MNHEY and CDR2 SMNVEV (reference sequence). The CDR3 is 15 residues long.

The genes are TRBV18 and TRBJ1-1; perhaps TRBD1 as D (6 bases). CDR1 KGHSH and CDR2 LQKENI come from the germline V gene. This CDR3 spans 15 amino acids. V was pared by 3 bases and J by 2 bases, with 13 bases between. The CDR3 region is CASSPMGTPNTEAFF. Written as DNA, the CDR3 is TGTGCCAGCTCACCTATGGGGACACCCAACACTGAAGCTTTCTTT.

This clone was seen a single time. CDR3 nucleotides: TGTGCCAGCAGTCTCCAGTGGACCCAGAACACTGAAGCTTTCTTT. Protein sequence: CASSLQWTQNTEAFF. The chain couples TRBV27 to TRBJ1-1; D gene unclear. This CDR3 has 15 amino acids. V was cut by 5 bases and J by 1 base, with 14 bases left in between. CDR1 and CDR2 (germline): MNHEY, SMNVEV (reference sequence).

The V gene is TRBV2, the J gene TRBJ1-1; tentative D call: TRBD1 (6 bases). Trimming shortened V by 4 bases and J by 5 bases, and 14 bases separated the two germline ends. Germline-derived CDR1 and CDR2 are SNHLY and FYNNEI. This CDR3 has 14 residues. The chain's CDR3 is CASSAWGGTTEAFF. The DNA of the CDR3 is TGTGCCAGCAGTGCCTGGGGGGGGACAACTGAAGCTTTCTTT. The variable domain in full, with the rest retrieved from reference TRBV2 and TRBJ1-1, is EPEVTQTPSHQVTQMGQEVILRCVPISNHLYFYWYRQILGQKVEFLVSFYNNEISEKSEIFDDQFSVERPDGSNFTLKIRSTKLEDSAMYFCASSAWGGTTEAFFGQGTRLTVV.

CDR3 coding DNA: TGTGCCAGCAGCTTAGAATTGTGGACACCCTCCTACGAGCAGTACTTC. Translated: CASSLELWTPSYEQYF. The chain joins TRBV7-2 to TRBJ2-7; tentative D call: TRBD1 (5 bases). Per the germline V gene, CDR1 is SGHTA and CDR2 is FQGNSA. V dropped 1 base and J dropped 0 bases, with 13 bases sitting between them. CDR3 length equals 16 residues.

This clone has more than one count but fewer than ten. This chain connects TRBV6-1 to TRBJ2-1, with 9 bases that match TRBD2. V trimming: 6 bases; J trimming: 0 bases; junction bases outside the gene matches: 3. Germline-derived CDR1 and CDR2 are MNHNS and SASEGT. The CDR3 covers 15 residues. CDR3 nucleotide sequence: TGTGCCAGCAGGACTAGCGGTAGCTCCTACAATGAGCAGTTCTTC. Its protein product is CASRTSGSSYNEQFF.

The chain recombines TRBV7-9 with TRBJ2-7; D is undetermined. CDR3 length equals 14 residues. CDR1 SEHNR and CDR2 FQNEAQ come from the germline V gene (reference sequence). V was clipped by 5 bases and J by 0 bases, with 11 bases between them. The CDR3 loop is CASSPRGTSYEQYF. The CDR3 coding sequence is TGTGCCAGCAGCCCCCGTGGAACCTCCTACGAGCAGTACTTC.

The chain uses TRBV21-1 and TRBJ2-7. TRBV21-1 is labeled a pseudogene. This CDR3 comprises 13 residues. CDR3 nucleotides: TGTGCCAGCCGCGAGTGTAGGGTGAACGAGCAGTACTTC. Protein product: CASRECRVNEQYF.

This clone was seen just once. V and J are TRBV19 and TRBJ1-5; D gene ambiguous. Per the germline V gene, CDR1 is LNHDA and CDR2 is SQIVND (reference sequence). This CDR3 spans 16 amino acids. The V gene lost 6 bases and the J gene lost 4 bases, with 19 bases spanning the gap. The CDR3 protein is CASSAVGGSSNQPQHF. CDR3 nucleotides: TGTGCCAGTAGCGCGGTGGGAGGGTCCAGTAATCAGCCCCAGCATTTT.

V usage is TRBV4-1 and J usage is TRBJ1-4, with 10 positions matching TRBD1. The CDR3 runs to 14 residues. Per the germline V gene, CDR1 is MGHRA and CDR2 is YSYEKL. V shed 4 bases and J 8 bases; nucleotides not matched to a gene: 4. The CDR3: CASSLGTGEEKLFF. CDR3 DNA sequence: TGCGCCAGCAGCCTAGGGACAGGGGAAGAAAAACTGTTTTTT.

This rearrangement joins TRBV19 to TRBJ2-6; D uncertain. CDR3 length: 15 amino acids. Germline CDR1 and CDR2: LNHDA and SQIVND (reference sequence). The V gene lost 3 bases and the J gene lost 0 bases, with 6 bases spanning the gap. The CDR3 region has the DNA TGTGCCAGTAGTATCTTTTCCTCTGGGGCCAACGTCCTGACTTTC. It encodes CASSIFSSGANVLTF.

The CDR3 DNA is TGTGCCACCAGCAGAGAATGGACAGGTCACCCTTACACCTTC. It codes for CATSREWTGHPYTF. This chain joins TRBV15 and TRBJ1-2, with 7 bases lining up with TRBD1. CDR1 and CDR2 (germline): LNHNV, YYDKDF (reference sequence). J gave up 11 bases and V 0 bases, and 9 bases lay outside the gene matches. The CDR3 is 14 amino acids.

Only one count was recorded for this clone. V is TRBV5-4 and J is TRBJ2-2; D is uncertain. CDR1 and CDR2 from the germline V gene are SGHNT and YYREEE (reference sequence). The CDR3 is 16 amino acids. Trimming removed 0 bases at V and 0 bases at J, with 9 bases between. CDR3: CASSLAWAPNTGELFF. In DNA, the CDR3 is TGTGCCAGCAGCTTGGCCTGGGCCCCGAACACCGGGGAGCTGTTTTTT. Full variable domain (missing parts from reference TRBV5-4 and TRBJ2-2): ETGVTQSPTHLIKTRGQQVTLRCSSQSGHNTVSWYQQALGQGPQFIFQYYREEENGRGNFPPRFSGLQFPNYSSELNVNALELDDSALYLCASSLAWAPNTGELFFGEGSRLTVL.